One sample yielded the 21 T cell receptor beta chains listed below, sequenced in a study of blood T cell repertoires in COVID-19. Assay: immunoSEQ multiplex PCR; the TCRdb copy retains only in-frame clones and omits some. This sample has 150,000 to 200,000 clones, with 82% found just once. Sequencing was performed on PBMCs or T cells enriched from blood (not recorded which). The receptors here all came from a woman aged 55-69 years with acute COVID-19.

The chain links TRBV7-2 to TRBJ2-7; the match to TRBD2 covers 12 bases. From germline, CDR1 is SGHTA and CDR2 FQGNSA. V lost 4 bases and J lost 4; bases outside the gene matches: 17. The CDR3 spans 19 residues. The CDR3 DNA follows: TGTGCCAGCAGCTCCGATCCTCTAGGACTAGCGGGGAGGTGGTACGAGCAGTACTTC. Amino acid sequence: CASSSDPLGLAGRWYEQYF. Supplemented by reference TRBV7-2 and TRBJ2-7, the full variable domain reads GAGVSQSPSNKVTEKGKDVELRCDPISGHTALYWYRQSLGQGLEFLIYFQGNSAPDKSGLPSDRFSAERTGGSVSTLTIQRTQQEDSAVYLCASSSDPLGLAGRWYEQYFGPGTRLTVT.

This chain joins TRBV20-1 and TRBJ2-1; D may be TRBD2 (7 bases). CDR1 is DFQATT, CDR2 SNEGSKA, per germline (reference sequence). Trimming took 7 bases from V and 7 from J, leaving 11 bases between them. CDR3 length equals 11 residues. In nucleotides, the CDR3 is TGCAGTGTCGCGGGGGCGAATGAGCAGTTCTTC. It is translated as CSVAGANEQFF.

This chain uses TRBV21-1 with TRBJ2-7; the DNA was not used to check the table's D call, TRBD1. TRBV21-1 corresponds to a pseudogene. The CDR3 contains 15 residues. CDR3 residues: CASSKEGGQGHEQYV. The CDR3 bases are TGTGCCAGCAGCAAAGAAGGAGGACAGGGTCACGAGCAGTACGTC.

The chain has TRBV5-5 and TRBJ2-5; TRBD1 is a possible D gene (6 bases). Germline V CDR1 and CDR2: SGHKS, YYEKEE (reference sequence). This CDR3 is built from 13 residues. V was clipped by 2 bases and J by 5 bases, with 10 bases between them. The CDR3, as DNA: TGTGCCAGCAGCTTTCAGGGGTTGGAGACCCAGTACTTC. Translating it yields CASSFQGLETQYF.

The V and J genes are TRBV9 and TRBJ1-1; D is perhaps TRBD1 (5 bases). Germline V gene data show CDR1 as SGDLS and CDR2 as YYNGEE. CDR3 length: 13 amino acids. V was clipped by 4 bases and J by 2 bases, with 9 bases between them. CDR3 amino acids: CASSIQANTEAFF. The DNA of the CDR3 is TGTGCCAGCAGCATACAGGCCAACACTGAAGCTTTCTTT.

This clone was counted once. The rearrangement uses TRBV11-2 and TRBJ1-1; D remains unclear. V gave up 0 bases and J gave up 7 bases, with 9 bases separating them. This CDR3 has 13 residues. Germline V lookup: CDR1 SGHAT, CDR2 FQNNGV. The CDR3 DNA sequence: TGTGCCAGCAGCTTAGATCCCGGTTTTGAAGCTTTCTTT. Its protein product is CASSLDPGFEAFF.

Written as DNA, the CDR3 is TGTGCCAGTTGGGACATCAATCAGCCCCAGCATTTT. Encoded protein: CASWDINQPQHF. The V call is TRBV28, the J call TRBJ1-5, with D possibly TRBD1 on 6 matching bases. Germline V gene data show CDR1 as MDHEN and CDR2 as SYDVKM. The CDR3 is made up of 12 amino acids. V lost 9 bases and J lost 3, with 9 bases in between.

This clone was detected a few times. V usage is TRBV6-2 or TRBV6-3 and J usage is TRBJ1-5, with D possibly being TRBD1 (5 bases). The V end was cut by 4 bases, the J end by 9 bases, with 19 bases between. There are 15 residues in the CDR3. Per the germline V gene, CDR1 is MNHEY and CDR2 is SVGEGT. The CDR3 bases are TGTGCCAGCAGTTTCGGTGACAGCCTAATGGGGCCCCAGCATTTT. This gives the protein CASSFGDSLMGPQHF.

The chain is built from TRBV9 and TRBJ2-1; TRBD1 is a possible D gene (6 bases). This CDR3 has 15 amino acids. V lost 5 bases and J 0 bases, leaving 12 bases between the germline ends. Germline V lookup: CDR1 SGDLS, CDR2 YYNGEE. The CDR3 loop reads CASSRQAPSYNEQFF. Written as DNA, the CDR3 is TGTGCCAGCAGTAGACAGGCCCCCTCCTACAATGAGCAGTTCTTC.

Note on this clone: A read error may produce the germline difference seen at one junction end. The chain uses TRBV18 and TRBJ1-5, with 11 nucleotides matching TRBD1. Germline CDR1 is KGHSH and CDR2 is LQKENI. This CDR3 is 17 amino acids long. DNA of the CDR3: TGTGCCAGCTCTCCACCACTCCGGGACAGGGGGAATCAGCCCCAGCATTTT. Its translation: CASSPPLRDRGNQPQHF.

The rearrangement joins TRBV5-1 to TRBJ1-2; D possibly corresponds to TRBD1 (6 bases). There are 14 residues in the CDR3. Germline loops: CDR1 SGHRS, CDR2 YFSETQ. Trimming removed 4 bases at V and 8 bases at J, with 18 bases between. CDR3: CASSREGDARGYTF. The CDR3 DNA reads TGCGCCAGCAGCCGCGAGGGGGATGCGCGCGGCTACACCTTC.

This chain uses TRBV3-1 (or the pseudogene TRBV3-2) with TRBJ2-7; D unresolved. CDR1 is LGHDT, CDR2 YNNKEL, per germline (reference sequence). The CDR3 runs to 12 residues. Trimming removed 0 bases from V and 6 bases from J, with 6 bases in between. CDR3 protein: CASSQDLGEQYF. The CDR3, as DNA: TGTGCCAGCAGCCAAGATCTAGGCGAGCAGTACTTC.

This chain connects TRBV28 to TRBJ1-4, with a tentative D call TRBD1 (5 bases). Germline V CDR1 and CDR2: MDHEN, SYDVKM. The V gene lost 11 bases and the J gene lost 8 bases, with 18 bases spanning the gap. There are 13 residues in the CDR3. CDR3 bases: TGTGCCGCCTCCCCTTCGGGGGTCGAAAAACTGTTTTTT. As protein: CAASPSGVEKLFF.

The genes are TRBV19 and TRBJ2-5; D remains ambiguous. This CDR3 region has 13 residues. Trimming stripped 6 bases from V and 2 bases from J, with 10 bases between. The V gene's germline CDR1 is LNHDA and CDR2 SQIVND (reference sequence). This CDR3 reads CASRSDTQETQYF. CDR3 DNA: TGTGCCAGTAGGTCTGACACTCAAGAGACCCAGTACTTC.

This sequence joins TRBV9 and TRBJ1-3; TRBD1 is a possible D gene (6 bases). CDR1 is SGDLS and CDR2 is YYNGEE in the germline V gene. The CDR3 is 13 amino acids. Trimming shortened V by 0 bases and J by 7 bases, and 8 bases separated the two germline ends. The CDR3 DNA follows: TGTGCCAGCAGCGTAGGCAGGGGTAACACCATATATTTT. This encodes CASSVGRGNTIYF.

Worth noting for this clone: Different DNA sequences within this sample yield the same CDR3. This chain links TRBV9 with TRBJ1-3, with D uncertain. Germline V gene data show CDR1 as SGDLS and CDR2 as YYNGEE. V lost 4 bases and J 0 bases, leaving 11 bases between the germline ends. This CDR3 is 15 amino acids long. The CDR3 is CASSPRLISGNTIYF. CDR3 nucleotide sequence: TGTGCCAGCAGCCCCCGACTGATCTCTGGAAACACCATATATTTT.

The rearrangement joins TRBV19 to TRBJ1-6; D call uncertain. V was trimmed by 3 bases and J by 15 bases, leaving 12 bases between them. The CDR3 is made up of 12 amino acids. CDR1 and CDR2 from the germline V gene are LNHDA and SQIVND (reference sequence). The CDR3 protein is CASSIARRGLHF. In DNA form, the CDR3 reads TGTGCCAGTAGTATTGCCCGGCGGGGCCTCCACTTT.

This rearrangement joins TRBV6-5 to TRBJ2-7; 14 bases align to TRBD2. CDR1 is MNHEY and CDR2 is SVGAGI in the germline V gene. The CDR3 has 15 residues. V dropped 6 bases and J dropped 3; count of bases not matched to a gene: 4. The chain's CDR3 is CASSYGTSGSYEQYF. DNA of the CDR3: TGTGCCAGCAGCTACGGGACTAGCGGGAGCTACGAGCAGTACTTC.

The CDR3 sequence is CASSKLAGAQETQYF. In DNA form, the CDR3 reads TGTGCCAGCAGTAAACTAGCGGGGGCCCAAGAGACCCAGTACTTC. The chain joins TRBV2 to TRBJ2-5; 11 nucleotides match TRBD2. Germline lookup yields CDR1 SNHLY and CDR2 FYNNEI. CDR3 length: 15 amino acids. With V trimmed by 5 bases and J by 1 base, 3 bases remained unmatched.

CDR3 coding DNA: TGTGCCAGCAGCTCAAGGTTTAAGGGGTATGGCTACACCTTC. This codes for CASSSRFKGYGYTF. This chain joins TRBV7-9 and TRBJ1-2; TRBD1 is a possible D gene (5 bases). The CDR3 is 14 amino acids. Per germline, CDR1 SEHNR and CDR2 FQNEAQ (reference sequence). The V and J ends lost 4 bases and 5 bases respectively, with 14 bases between them.

The rearrangement joins TRBV2 to TRBJ2-3; D not resolved. This CDR3 has 15 amino acids. Trimming took 3 bases from V and 1 from J, leaving 11 bases between them. Germline CDR1 reads SNHLY; CDR2 reads FYNNEI. The chain's CDR3 is CASSDSTLGTDTQYF. The CDR3 DNA follows: TGTGCCAGCAGTGACAGTACCCTGGGCACAGATACGCAGTATTTT.